A selection of T cell receptor beta chains follows, all from one sample in a study of vaccination and CD4 T cells after COVID-19. No cognate antigen is known for these TCRs. TCRdb re-called the PCR reads through MiXCR, storing one row per CDR3 protein. The sample records around 13,000 distinct CDR3 sequences, around 74% being singletons. This material consisted of CD4+ T cells from blood, cultured in vitro, taken after SARS-CoV-2 vaccination. Receptor source: a human donor who received a COVID-19 vaccine. The CDR3 runs from the conserved cysteine through the conserved F or W. The order of the fields is CDR3 protein, D gene, J gene, V gene. The D gene is left open where the match is weak.

cdr3_aa: CSAERLAGDANTGELFF
d_call: TRBD2
j_call: TRBJ2-2
v_call: TRBV20-1

cdr3_aa: CASSRTGARSSYNSPLHF
d_call: TRBD1
j_call: TRBJ1-6
v_call: TRBV12-3/TRBV12-4

cdr3_aa: CSVERAGGGKLFF
d_call: -
j_call: TRBJ1-4
v_call: TRBV29-1

cdr3_aa: CASSEMNRDYEQYF
d_call: -
j_call: TRBJ2-7
v_call: TRBV10-2

cdr3_aa: CASSIQRGGETGELFF
d_call: TRBD2
j_call: TRBJ2-2
v_call: TRBV5-4

cdr3_aa: CASSRDGNQPQHF
d_call: -
j_call: TRBJ1-5
v_call: TRBV2

cdr3_aa: CASSPVAGTFFGPQYF
d_call: -
j_call: TRBJ2-5
v_call: TRBV12-3/TRBV12-4

cdr3_aa: CASSSPRRGFLEQYF
d_call: -
j_call: TRBJ2-7
v_call: TRBV6-5

cdr3_aa: CASSPVGRVEPETQYF
d_call: -
j_call: TRBJ2-5
v_call: TRBV5-1

cdr3_aa: CASTGQGYGELFF
d_call: TRBD1
j_call: TRBJ2-2
v_call: TRBV6-1

cdr3_aa: CSAINRQRFYGYTF
d_call: -
j_call: TRBJ1-2
v_call: TRBV20-1

cdr3_aa: CSARAGKVTQYF
d_call: -
j_call: TRBJ2-5
v_call: TRBV20-1

cdr3_aa: CSAPPGGGNIQYF
d_call: TRBD2
j_call: TRBJ2-4
v_call: TRBV20-1

cdr3_aa: CSARDWAEDTQYF
d_call: -
j_call: TRBJ2-3
v_call: TRBV20-1

cdr3_aa: CASSEGGPLQEQFF
d_call: -
j_call: TRBJ2-1
v_call: TRBV6-1

cdr3_aa: CASTNGETQYF
d_call: -
j_call: TRBJ2-5
v_call: TRBV6-1

cdr3_aa: CAISNLLDNEQFF
d_call: -
j_call: TRBJ2-1
v_call: TRBV10-3

cdr3_aa: CASSEDRGEQYF
d_call: TRBD1
j_call: TRBJ2-7
v_call: TRBV2

cdr3_aa: CATSDPGTSTSGEQFF
d_call: TRBD2
j_call: TRBJ2-1
v_call: TRBV24-1

cdr3_aa: CASSLVSGGFSYEQYF
d_call: TRBD2
j_call: TRBJ2-7
v_call: TRBV7-6

cdr3_aa: CASGLAQGVRDSPLHF
d_call: TRBD1
j_call: TRBJ1-6
v_call: TRBV12-5

cdr3_aa: CATSDGRPHQPQHF
d_call: -
j_call: TRBJ1-5
v_call: TRBV24-1

cdr3_aa: CASSYSGGRHTEAFF
d_call: -
j_call: TRBJ1-1
v_call: TRBV6-5

cdr3_aa: CASSYSVLQGWGYTF
d_call: TRBD1
j_call: TRBJ1-2
v_call: TRBV6-5

cdr3_aa: CSANAGGLGNQPQHF
d_call: TRBD1
j_call: TRBJ1-5
v_call: TRBV20-1

cdr3_aa: CSGLAGEGDTQYF
d_call: TRBD2
j_call: TRBJ2-3
v_call: TRBV20-1

cdr3_aa: CASSQTSGGPYEQYF
d_call: TRBD2
j_call: TRBJ2-7
v_call: TRBV7-2

cdr3_aa: CASSFVIGQGNEQYF
d_call: -
j_call: TRBJ2-7
v_call: TRBV11-2

cdr3_aa: CATSDGGTRRDIQYF
d_call: -
j_call: TRBJ2-4
v_call: TRBV24-1

cdr3_aa: CASSGASGGHPSTDTQYF
d_call: TRBD2
j_call: TRBJ2-3
v_call: TRBV19

cdr3_aa: CSVGATNEKLFF
d_call: -
j_call: TRBJ1-4
v_call: TRBV29-1

cdr3_aa: CATSDPGRNTGELFF
d_call: -
j_call: TRBJ2-2
v_call: TRBV24-1

cdr3_aa: CASSLQGSTEAFF
d_call: -
j_call: TRBJ1-1
v_call: TRBV19